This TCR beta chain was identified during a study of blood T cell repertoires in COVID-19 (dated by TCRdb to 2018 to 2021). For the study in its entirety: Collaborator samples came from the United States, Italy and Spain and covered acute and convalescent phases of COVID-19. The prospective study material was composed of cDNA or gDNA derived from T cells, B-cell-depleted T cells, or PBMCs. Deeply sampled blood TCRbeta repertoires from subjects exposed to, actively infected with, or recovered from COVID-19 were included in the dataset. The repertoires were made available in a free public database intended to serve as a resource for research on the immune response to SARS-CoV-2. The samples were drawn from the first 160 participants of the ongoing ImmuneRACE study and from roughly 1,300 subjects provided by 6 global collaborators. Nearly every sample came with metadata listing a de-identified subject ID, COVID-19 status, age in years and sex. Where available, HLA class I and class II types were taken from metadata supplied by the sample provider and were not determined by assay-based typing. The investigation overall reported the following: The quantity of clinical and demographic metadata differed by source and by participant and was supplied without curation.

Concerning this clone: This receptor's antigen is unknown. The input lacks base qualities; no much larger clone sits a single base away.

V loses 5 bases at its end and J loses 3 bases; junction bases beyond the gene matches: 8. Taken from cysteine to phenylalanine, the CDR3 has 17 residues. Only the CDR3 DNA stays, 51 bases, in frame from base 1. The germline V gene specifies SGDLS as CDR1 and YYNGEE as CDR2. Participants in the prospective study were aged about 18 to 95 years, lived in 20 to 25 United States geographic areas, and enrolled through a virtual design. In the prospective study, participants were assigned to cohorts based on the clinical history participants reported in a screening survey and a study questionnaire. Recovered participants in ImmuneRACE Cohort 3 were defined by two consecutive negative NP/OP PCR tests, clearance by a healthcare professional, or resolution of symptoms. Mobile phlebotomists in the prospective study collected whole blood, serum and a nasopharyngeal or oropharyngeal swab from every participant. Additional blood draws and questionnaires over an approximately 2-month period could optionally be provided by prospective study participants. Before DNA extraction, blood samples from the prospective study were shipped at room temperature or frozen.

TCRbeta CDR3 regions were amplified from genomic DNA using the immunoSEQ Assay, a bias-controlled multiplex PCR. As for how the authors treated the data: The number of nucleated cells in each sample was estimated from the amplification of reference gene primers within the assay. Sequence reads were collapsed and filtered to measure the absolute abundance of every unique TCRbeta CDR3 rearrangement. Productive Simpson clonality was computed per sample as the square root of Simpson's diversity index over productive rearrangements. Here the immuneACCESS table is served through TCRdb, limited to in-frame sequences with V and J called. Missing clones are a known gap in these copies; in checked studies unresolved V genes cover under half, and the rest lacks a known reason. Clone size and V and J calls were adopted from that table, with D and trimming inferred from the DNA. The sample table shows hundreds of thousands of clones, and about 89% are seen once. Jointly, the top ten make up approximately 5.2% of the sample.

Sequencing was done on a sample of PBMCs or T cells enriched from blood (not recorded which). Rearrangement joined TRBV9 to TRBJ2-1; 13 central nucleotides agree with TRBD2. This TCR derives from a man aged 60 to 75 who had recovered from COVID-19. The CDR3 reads CASSLGTSGTFYNEQFF. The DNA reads TGTGCCAGCAGTCTCGGGACTAGCGGGACATTCTACAATGAGCAGTTCTTC.